This note documents a single T cell receptor beta chain sequence. The antigen this receptor binds is unknown. No base-level quality is on record; no much larger clone is a single base apart. The library was prepared using the immunoSEQ multiplex PCR assay. Rearranged TCR beta chain sequences were amplified using the hsTCRB Kit according to the manufacturer's protocol. An Illumina MiSeq was used to sequence the TCRB libraries. From the authors' description of their analysis: The kit vendor's proprietary platform handled demultiplexing, trimming and gene mapping. This is the immuneACCESS table as TCRdb keeps it, with only in-frame sequences that have V and J called. A part of the clones is gone; compared with another copy, unresolved V genes explain less than half, and the rest is unexplained. V, J and clone size were drawn from that table, and D and trimming were deduced from the DNA. This sample is represented by about 54,000 clones; 84% of them were singletons. The ten largest clonotypes hold approximately 4.5% of the sample.

V gives up 3 bases and J gives up 7 bases, and the segment between their germline ends measures 12 bases. For CDR1 and CDR2, the germline V gene (reference sequence) lists SEHNR and FQNEAQ. The CDR3 sequence holds 13 residues, the cysteine and phenylalanine included. The CDR3 DNA has 39 bases and is translated from base 1. This sample was included in a study of a mutant IDH1 vaccine in newly diagnosed glioma (dated by TCRdb to about 2021). For the study in its entirety: Vaccination was initiated 4-6 weeks after radiotherapy alone, or concurrently with temozolomide cycles in the chemotherapy-containing groups. Of the 32 patients who were treated, about 62% were male and about 40% were female, and the mean age was roughly 40 years. Before enrollment, most patients had been given radiochemotherapy with temozolomide as standard therapy, while the rest had received either radiotherapy alone or temozolomide alone. The week-35 safety follow-up was designated visit V12, and the week-47 end of study was designated visit V13. Peripheral blood samples were drawn at six visits, namely V03 (baseline), V05, V07, V10, V12 and V13. For exploratory analyses, some 24 treated patients had longitudinal TCRB deep sequencing done wherever samples were available. Study-wide findings and limitations: Pseudoprogression appeared unrelated to alterations in the top peripheral T cell clonotypes detected by TCRB sequencing. The authors noted that analyses of patient blood samples could not be reproduced because of sample limitations. PBMC samples for TCRB deep sequencing were selected based on availability. Vaccine-induced immune responses across multiple MHC alleles were detected in over 85% of patients.

The time point tag for this specimen amounts to: week 35, safety follow-up. Each vaccine dose was 300 ug of a 20-mer mutant IDH1 peptide in Montanide, given subcutaneously with topical imiquimod. Eight vaccinations were administered to patients in weeks 1, 3, 5, 7, 11, 15, 19 and 23, corresponding to visits V03 through V10. Newly diagnosed WHO grade 3 or 4 IDH1-mutant astrocytomas showing loss of nuclear ATRX were present in the donors. The samples were drawn from NOA16, a multicentre, single-arm, open-label phase I trial in Germany that tested a mutant IDH1 peptide vaccine in humans for the first time. The DNeasy Blood and Tissue Kit was used to extract genomic DNA from EDTA blood for TCRB sequencing.

This sequence originates from a woman under 30 with glioma. Sequences were derived from PBMCs, sampled from a glioma patient whose treatment included an IDH1 peptide vaccine. This chain joins TRBV7-9 to TRBJ1-1; tentative D gene TRBD1, with 5 bases matching. The CDR3 region has the sequence CASSFGAAVEAFF. The nucleotide sequence reads as follows: TGTGCCAGCAGCTTTGGGGCGGCCGTTGAAGCTTTCTTT.